This is a list of T cell receptor beta chains from one sample in a study of blood T cell repertoires in COVID-19. Sequencing was performed with immunoSEQ multiplex PCR; in TCRdb, only in-frame clones are kept and a portion is missing. The sample holds around 170,000 clones, around 77% seen once. The specimen sequenced was peripheral blood. These receptors all stem from a man aged 70 or older with active or convalescent COVID-19. Each CDR3 is given with its conserved first and last residue. The D gene is left open where the match is weak. Rows give clone size only sometimes, using once, few, many, or a class for an expanded clone.

V gene: TRBV19; D gene: NA; J gene: TRBJ2-5; clone size: NA; CDR3 protein: CASSIDFPGISGETQYF; CDR3 DNA: TGTGCCAGTAGTATAGATTTCCCGGGCATCTCGGGGGAGACCCAGTACTTC
V gene: TRBV7-9; D gene: NA; J gene: TRBJ2-1; clone size: few; CDR3 protein: CASSSILAGNEQFF; CDR3 DNA: TGTGCCAGCAGCTCAATACTAGCAGGGAATGAGCAGTTCTTC
V gene: TRBV7-6; D gene: TRBD1; J gene: TRBJ2-7; clone size: few; CDR3 protein: CASSVGTGTRYEQYF; CDR3 DNA: TGTGCCAGCAGCGTCGGGACAGGTACTAGATACGAGCAGTACTTC
V gene: TRBV6-5; D gene: NA; J gene: TRBJ1-2; clone size: NA; CDR3 protein: CASSRTDGPAGGYTF; CDR3 DNA: TGTGCCAGCAGTAGGACGGACGGACCGGCGGGCGGCTACACCTTC
V gene: TRBV5-1; D gene: TRBD1; J gene: TRBJ2-7; clone size: NA; CDR3 protein: CASSSDRGGYEQYF; CDR3 DNA: TGCGCCAGCAGCTCTGACAGGGGGGGTTACGAGCAGTACTTC
V gene: TRBV21-1; D gene: NA; J gene: TRBJ2-5; clone size: NA; CDR3 protein: CASSSDWQETQYF; CDR3 DNA: TGTGCCAGCAGCTCCGACTGGCAAGAGACCCAGTACTTC
V gene: TRBV10-2; D gene: TRBD2; J gene: TRBJ2-1; clone size: NA; CDR3 protein: CASLAGGIYNEQFF; CDR3 DNA: TGCGCCAGCTTAGCGGGGGGGATATACAATGAGCAGTTCTTC
V gene: TRBV19; D gene: TRBD1; J gene: TRBJ2-6; clone size: NA; CDR3 protein: CASSALGQAQSSGANVLTF; CDR3 DNA: TGTGCCAGTAGTGCTCTTGGACAGGCCCAAAGCTCTGGGGCCAACGTCCTGACTTTC
V gene: TRBV6-5; D gene: NA; J gene: TRBJ1-5; clone size: few; CDR3 protein: CASSPDRNQPQHF; CDR3 DNA: TGTGCCAGCAGTCCCGACAGAAATCAGCCCCAGCATTTT
V gene: TRBV24-1; D gene: NA; J gene: TRBJ2-5; clone size: NA; CDR3 protein: CATRETGQETQYF; CDR3 DNA: TGTGCCACCAGAGAGACGGGTCAAGAGACCCAGTACTTC
V gene: TRBV30; D gene: NA; J gene: TRBJ1-2; clone size: NA; CDR3 protein: CAWSHSYEGYTF; CDR3 DNA: TGTGCCTGGAGTCATTCGTATGAGGGCTACACCTTC
V gene: TRBV5-4; D gene: TRBD2; J gene: TRBJ2-1; clone size: NA; CDR3 protein: CASSLGASGLYNEQFF; CDR3 DNA: TGTGCCAGCAGCTTGGGGGCTAGCGGACTCTACAATGAGCAGTTCTTC
V gene: TRBV15; D gene: TRBD2; J gene: TRBJ2-2; clone size: NA; CDR3 protein: CATSKPSGGVGTGELFF; CDR3 DNA: TGTGCCACCAGCAAGCCTAGCGGGGGGGTTGGCACCGGGGAGCTGTTTTTT
V gene: TRBV7-9; D gene: NA; J gene: TRBJ1-1; clone size: NA; CDR3 protein: CASSIQEATEAFF; CDR3 DNA: TGTGCCAGCAGCATCCAGGAGGCCACTGAAGCTTTCTTT
V gene: TRBV23-1; D gene: TRBD2; J gene: TRBJ2-3; clone size: NA; CDR3 protein: CASRRLAELTDTQYF; CDR3 DNA: TGCGCCAGCAGGAGACTAGCGGAGCTCACAGATACGCAGTATTTT
V gene: TRBV5-1; D gene: NA; J gene: TRBJ2-1; clone size: NA; CDR3 protein: CASSQQGIYNEQFF; CDR3 DNA: TGCGCCAGCAGCCAACAGGGTATTTACAATGAGCAGTTCTTC
V gene: TRBV27; D gene: NA; J gene: TRBJ1-6; clone size: NA; CDR3 protein: CASSLSPRGGSHSPLHF; CDR3 DNA: TGTGCCAGCAGTTTATCGCCGAGGGGAGGCTCCCATTCACCCCTCCACTTT
V gene: TRBV6-1; D gene: NA; J gene: TRBJ1-2; clone size: NA; CDR3 protein: CASSDRVGGYTF; CDR3 DNA: TGTGCCAGCAGTGACAGGGTCGGCGGCTACACCTTC
V gene: TRBV12-5; D gene: NA; J gene: TRBJ1-1; clone size: NA; CDR3 protein: CASGFQGSTEAFF; CDR3 DNA: TGTGCTAGTGGTTTTCAGGGGAGCACTGAAGCTTTCTTT
V gene: TRBV11-2; D gene: TRBD2; J gene: TRBJ2-2; clone size: NA; CDR3 protein: CASSFPSGSAGELFF; CDR3 DNA: TGTGCCAGCAGCTTCCCTAGCGGGAGTGCCGGGGAGCTGTTTTTT
V gene: TRBV5-4; D gene: NA; J gene: TRBJ1-2; clone size: NA; CDR3 protein: CASSPKGQLGYTF; CDR3 DNA: TGTGCCAGCAGCCCCAAAGGACAGCTCGGCTACACCTTC
V gene: TRBV9; D gene: TRBD1; J gene: TRBJ2-7; clone size: NA; CDR3 protein: CASSKGQGYEQYF; CDR3 DNA: TGTGCCAGCAGCAAGGGACAGGGATACGAGCAGTACTTC
V gene: TRBV18; D gene: NA; J gene: TRBJ2-7; clone size: NA; CDR3 protein: CASSPPAGAAYEQYF; CDR3 DNA: TGTGCCAGCTCACCACCGGCAGGGGCGGCCTACGAGCAGTACTTC
V gene: TRBV5-4; D gene: NA; J gene: TRBJ1-1; clone size: NA; CDR3 protein: CASSPEGWRTEAFF; CDR3 DNA: TGTGCCAGCAGCCCGGAGGGTTGGCGCACTGAAGCTTTCTTT
V gene: TRBV6-2/TRBV6-3; D gene: NA; J gene: TRBJ2-2; clone size: NA; CDR3 protein: CASSPQLAGSRTGELFF; CDR3 DNA: TGTGCCAGCAGCCCTCAATTGGCCGGGAGCCGAACCGGGGAGCTGTTTTTT
V gene: TRBV9; D gene: NA; J gene: TRBJ2-3; clone size: NA; CDR3 protein: CASSESYTDTQYF; CDR3 DNA: TGTGCCAGCAGCGAGAGCTACACAGATACGCAGTATTTT
V gene: TRBV28; D gene: TRBD1; J gene: TRBJ1-1; clone size: once; CDR3 protein: CASSRDRGASTEAFF; CDR3 DNA: TGTGCCAGCAGTCGGGACAGGGGAGCAAGTACTGAAGCTTTCTTT
V gene: TRBV19; D gene: TRBD1; J gene: TRBJ2-1; clone size: NA; CDR3 protein: CASSFPTGGAVNEQFF; CDR3 DNA: TGTGCCAGTAGTTTCCCGACAGGGGGGGCGGTCAATGAGCAGTTCTTC
V gene: TRBV5-1; D gene: NA; J gene: TRBJ1-3; clone size: many; CDR3 protein: CASSYPREGGNTIYF; CDR3 DNA: TGCGCCAGCAGCTACCCCAGGGAAGGTGGAAACACCATATATTTT
V gene: TRBV29-1; D gene: NA; J gene: TRBJ2-3; clone size: NA; CDR3 protein: CSVVRGGNRGTDTQYF; CDR3 DNA: TGCAGCGTTGTGCGGGGAGGCAATAGGGGCACAGATACGCAGTATTTT
V gene: TRBV6-1; D gene: NA; J gene: TRBJ1-1; clone size: NA; CDR3 protein: CASSEGRGFYEAFF; CDR3 DNA: TGTGCCAGCAGTGAAGGCAGGGGCTTCTATGAAGCTTTCTTT
V gene: TRBV12-3/TRBV12-4; D gene: NA; J gene: TRBJ2-5; clone size: NA; CDR3 protein: CASSLQGWETQYF; CDR3 DNA: TGTGCCAGCAGCCTACAGGGTTGGGAGACCCAGTACTTC
V gene: TRBV30; D gene: TRBD2; J gene: TRBJ2-5; clone size: NA; CDR3 protein: CAWSQLAGGSETQYF; CDR3 DNA: TGTGCCTGGAGCCAACTAGCGGGGGGGTCAGAGACCCAGTACTTC
V gene: TRBV5-6; D gene: TRBD2; J gene: TRBJ2-3; clone size: NA; CDR3 protein: CASSLRGGAGDTQYF; CDR3 DNA: TGTGCCAGCAGCTTACGCGGGGGGGCGGGAGATACGCAGTATTTT
V gene: TRBV5-6; D gene: TRBD1; J gene: TRBJ1-1; clone size: NA; CDR3 protein: CASSPGQGKNTEAFF; CDR3 DNA: TGTGCCAGCAGCCCGGGACAGGGTAAGAACACTGAAGCTTTCTTT
V gene: TRBV4-1; D gene: NA; J gene: TRBJ2-1; clone size: NA; CDR3 protein: CASSQDGTSNNEQFF; CDR3 DNA: TGCGCCAGCAGCCAGGATGGGACATCGAACAATGAGCAGTTCTTC
V gene: TRBV25-1; D gene: NA; J gene: TRBJ1-5; clone size: NA; CDR3 protein: CATQGVGNQPQHF; CDR3 DNA: TGTGCCACCCAGGGTGTAGGCAATCAGCCCCAGCATTTT
V gene: TRBV4-2; D gene: NA; J gene: TRBJ1-4; clone size: NA; CDR3 protein: CASSPTQTRDGRLEKLFF; CDR3 DNA: TGTGCCAGCAGCCCCACCCAAACCCGGGACGGGAGATTGGAAAAACTGTTTTTT
V gene: TRBV6-2/TRBV6-3; D gene: NA; J gene: TRBJ1-2; clone size: NA; CDR3 protein: CASTPGAVYGYTF; CDR3 DNA: TGTGCCAGCACCCCGGGAGCGGTCTATGGCTACACCTTC
V gene: TRBV5-1; D gene: NA; J gene: TRBJ2-3; clone size: NA; CDR3 protein: CASSLGYGGLQYF; CDR3 DNA: TGCGCCAGCAGCCTTGGTTACGGAGGATTGCAGTATTTT
V gene: TRBV4-1; D gene: TRBD1; J gene: TRBJ2-1; clone size: many; CDR3 protein: CASSLIGQVDYNEQFF; CDR3 DNA: TGCGCCAGCAGCCTGATAGGACAGGTCGATTACAATGAGCAGTTCTTC
V gene: TRBV9; D gene: NA; J gene: TRBJ1-2; clone size: few; CDR3 protein: CASSVGVAGGYTF; CDR3 DNA: TGTGCCAGCAGCGTAGGGGTTGCGGGTGGCTACACCTTC
V gene: TRBV21-1; D gene: NA; J gene: TRBJ2-3; clone size: NA; CDR3 protein: CASSRPSGRPSDTDTQYF; CDR3 DNA: TGTGCCAGCAGCCGCCCGAGCGGGAGGCCCTCAGACACAGATACGCAGTATTTT